The 27 T cell receptor beta chains listed next were all sequenced from one sample in a study of CXCR3-negative and CXCR3-positive naive CD8 T cells. Findings and limits, study-wide: CXCR3-negative naive cells had less hydrophobic TRB CDR3s than did CXCR3-positive naive cells.

Antigen specificity for these receptors is unknown. In preparing the TRB cDNA libraries, 5' RACE with UMI labels was used. TCRdb re-called the 5' RACE reads and shows each CDR3 protein once, DNA omitted. The specimen's table records roughly 93,000 distinct CDR3 sequences. The sample consisted of naive CXCR3+ CD8+ T cells from blood. Subset meaning: CD45RO-CCR7+CD27+CD95- naive CD8+ T cells expressing CXCR3 (TNR3+). The source of these receptors is a human donor in good health. Some clones in this sample may be carry-over from other donors' samples.

The J gene is TRBJ2-1, the V gene TRBV12-5; the D gene TCRdb calls, TRBD2, cannot be checked with no DNA. CDR1 is LGHNT and CDR2 is FRNRAP in the germline V gene. CDR3 length: 14 residues. CDR3 sequence reads: CASVPSGGDNEQFF.

The chain recombines TRBV6-4 with TRBJ2-5; TCRdb reports TRBD1, a call that lacks DNA to check it against. This CDR3 has 12 residues. Germline CDR1 reads MRHNA; CDR2 reads SNTAGT. The chain's CDR3 is CASKTGDETQYF.

The V and J genes are TRBV25-1 and TRBJ2-1; TCRdb picks TRBD1, but there is no DNA to check that call. The length of the CDR3 is 17 residues. Germline values: CDR1 MGHDK, CDR2 SYGVNS. CDR3: CASYRVQPGERMDEQFF.

The rearrangement joins TRBV19 to TRBJ2-4; no DNA is available, so the TRBD1 call from TCRdb remains unchecked. There are 16 residues in the CDR3. Germline V gene sequence: CDR1 LNHDA, CDR2 SQIVND (reference sequence). The CDR3 region is CASNIGQGEAKNIQYF.

This chain connects TRBV3-1 to TRBJ2-7; TCRdb reports TRBD2, a call that lacks DNA to check it against. Germline V CDR1 and CDR2: LGHDT, YNNKEL (reference sequence). The CDR3 contains 17 residues. The chain's CDR3 is CASSQDIGLAVKDEQYF.

The chain links TRBV12-3 or TRBV12-4 to TRBJ2-3; the D call from TCRdb, TRBD1, cannot be confirmed without DNA. The length of the CDR3 is 15 residues. CDR3 sequence reads: CASSDPGQSTDTQYF.

This sequence joins TRBV4-3 and TRBJ2-1; the TCRdb D gene call, TRBD2, has no DNA to confirm it. The germline V gene has CDR1 LGHNA and CDR2 YSLEER. The CDR3 contains 16 residues. The CDR3 loop reads CASSQVPSGGPSEQFF.

The CDR3 here is CASSHPRRARDTQYF. The chain recombines TRBV28 with TRBJ2-3; absent DNA, TCRdb's TRBD1 call cannot be checked. CDR3 length equals 15 residues. CDR1 is MDHEN, CDR2 SYDVKM, per germline. Based on the CDR3 plus reference TRBV28 and TRBJ2-3, the full variable domain is DVKVTQSSRYLVKRTGEKVFLECVQDMDHENMFWYRQDPGLGLRLIYFSYDVKMKEKGDIPEGYSVSREKKERFSLILESASTNQTSMYLCASSHPRRARDTQYFGPGTRLTVL.

This sequence joins TRBV28 and TRBJ1-5. This CDR3 contains 15 residues. Germline-derived CDR1 and CDR2 are MDHEN and SYDVKM. CDR3 sequence reads: CASSFGRAVNQPQHF.

This chain uses TRBV5-1 with TRBJ2-3; TCRdb lists TRBD1, though no DNA is available to test this call. This CDR3 contains 15 residues. Germline-derived CDR1 and CDR2 are SGHRS and YFSETQ. The CDR3 reads CASSSRPGEEDTQYF.

The chain is built from TRBV30 and TRBJ2-7; the TCRdb D gene call, TRBD1, has no DNA to confirm it. This CDR3 has 13 residues. From germline, CDR1 is GTSNPN and CDR2 SVGIG (reference sequence). The CDR3 sequence is CAWTVQGADEQYF.

The gene calls are TRBV12-3 or TRBV12-4 and TRBJ2-3; there is no DNA to check the TCRdb D call of TRBD1. The CDR3 extends over 15 amino acids. The CDR3 loop reads CASSWTGEGTDTQYF.

The V call is TRBV9, the J call TRBJ2-1; TCRdb outputs TRBD1, but without DNA this stays unchecked. The CDR3 length is 16 residues. CDR1 SGDLS and CDR2 YYNGEE come from the germline V gene. The CDR3 spells CASSDHRDSSYNEQFF.

The rearrangement links TRBV6-4 to TRBJ2-3. The V gene's germline CDR1 is MRHNA and CDR2 SNTAGT. CDR3 size: 17 residues. CDR3 loop: CASSDVGTVPSTDTQYF.

The chain links TRBV5-5 to TRBJ2-4; TCRdb picks TRBD1, but there is no DNA to check that call. CDR1 and CDR2 (germline): SGHKS, YYEKEE (reference sequence). The CDR3 totals 16 residues. The CDR3 sequence: CASSLSGRGAKNIQYF.

The chain employs TRBV13 and TRBJ1-2; lacking DNA, the TRBD1 call made by TCRdb goes unchecked. The CDR3 is 14 residues long. CDR1 and CDR2 from the germline V gene are PRHDT and FYEKMQ (reference sequence). CDR3 protein: CASSRGQGVYGYTF.

The chain joins TRBV20-1 to TRBJ2-1; TCRdb selects TRBD2, and the lack of DNA leaves this call unchecked. Germline CDR1 DFQATT, CDR2 SNEGSKA (reference sequence). This CDR3 region has 16 residues. This chain's CDR3 is CSARSRLAGESNEQFF.

The gene calls are TRBV7-9 and TRBJ1-1; the D call of TRBD1 rests on TCRdb alone, since no DNA is present to check it. Germline V CDR1 and CDR2: SEHNR, FQNEAQ (reference sequence). The CDR3 runs to 14 residues. CDR3 protein: CASSKQGGNTEAFF.

The chain has TRBV29-1 and TRBJ2-1; absent DNA, TCRdb's TRBD1 call cannot be checked. Germline CDR1 and CDR2: SQVTM and ANQGSEA. This CDR3 comprises 14 residues. The CDR3 is CSVDTGPSYNEQFF.

This chain uses TRBV12-3 or TRBV12-4 with TRBJ1-6. The CDR3 extends over 14 amino acids. The CDR3 sequence is CASSLGTADSPLHF.

The genes are TRBV27 and TRBJ2-1; TCRdb's D call of TRBD2 is untestable without DNA. The CDR3 covers 14 residues. Germline V lookup: CDR1 MNHEY, CDR2 SMNVEV (reference sequence). This CDR3 reads CASSSRLAGAEQFF.

V gene TRBV7-8 combines with J gene TRBJ2-1; the D call from TCRdb, TRBD2, cannot be confirmed without DNA. The germline V gene has CDR1 SGHVS and CDR2 FQNEAQ. The CDR3 totals 21 residues. The CDR3 reads CASSPPRLLLAGGDSYNEQFF.

V is TRBV7-3 and J is TRBJ1-2. Germline V lookup: CDR1 SGHTA, CDR2 FQGTGA. The CDR3 runs 14 residues. The CDR3 loop is CASSFSTANYGYTF.

The gene calls are TRBV3-1 and TRBJ2-1; as DNA is missing, the TRBD2 call by TCRdb cannot be tested. From germline, CDR1 is LGHDT and CDR2 YNNKEL (reference sequence). The CDR3 has 15 residues. CDR3 sequence reads: CASSPLLAGSNEQFF.

The chain links TRBV7-9 to TRBJ2-3; the TCRdb call, TRBD2, lacks DNA for checking. CDR1 and CDR2 (germline): SEHNR, FQNEAQ (reference sequence). The CDR3 is 16 residues long. The CDR3 protein is CASSPPAGGFTDTQYF.

The chain uses TRBV7-3 and TRBJ2-1. Germline V CDR1 and CDR2: SGHTA, FQGTGA. The CDR3 consists of 13 residues. The CDR3 region is CASSLWVGHEQFF.

The chain uses TRBV28 and TRBJ2-5; TCRdb proposes TRBD2, but this gene call is untestable without DNA. This CDR3 contains 18 residues. CDR1 is MDHEN and CDR2 is SYDVKM in the germline V gene. The CDR3 region is CASRNARLAGGTEETQYF.